The present T cell receptor beta chain was sequenced within a study of a mutant IDH1 vaccine in newly diagnosed glioma. Looking at the study overall: Treated patients, around 60% male and around 40% female, averaged around 40 years of age. Most patients had received both radiotherapy and temozolomide, the prior options being radiotherapy, temozolomide, or both.

Measured with immunoSEQ multiplex PCR; TCRdb has only the in-frame clones, and not every one. The data contain under 70,000 clones, 70% to 90% of them singletons. Trimming removed 5 bases at V and 1 base at J, with 8 bases between. Per germline, CDR1 SGHNT and CDR2 YENEEA. The length of the CDR3 is 13 residues. The time point is: week 5, during vaccination. It was 300 ug of mutant IDH1 20-mer peptide that made up each vaccine dose, given with topical imiquimod. This clone has only a few counts. The antigen remains undetermined. Specimen: PBMCs, collected from a glioma patient whose treatment included an IDH1 peptide vaccine. The chain is built from TRBV11-3 and TRBJ1-1, with D possibly matching TRBD1 (5 bases). The sequence came from a man aged 25-45 years with glioma. Here the CDR3 DNA reads TGTGCCAGCAGCGCGACAGCGAACACTGAAGCTTTCTTT. Encoded protein: CASSATANTEAFF.